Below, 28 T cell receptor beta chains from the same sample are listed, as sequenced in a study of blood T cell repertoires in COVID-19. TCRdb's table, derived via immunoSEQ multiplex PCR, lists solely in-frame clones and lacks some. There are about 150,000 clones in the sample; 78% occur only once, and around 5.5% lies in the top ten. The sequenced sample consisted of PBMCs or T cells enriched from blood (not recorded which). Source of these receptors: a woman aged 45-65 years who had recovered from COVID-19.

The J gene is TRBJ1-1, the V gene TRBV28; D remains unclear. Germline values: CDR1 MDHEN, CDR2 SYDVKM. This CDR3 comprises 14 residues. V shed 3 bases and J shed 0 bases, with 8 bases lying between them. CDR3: CASSFIELNTEAFF. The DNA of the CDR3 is TGTGCCAGCAGTTTTATCGAGCTGAACACTGAAGCTTTCTTT.

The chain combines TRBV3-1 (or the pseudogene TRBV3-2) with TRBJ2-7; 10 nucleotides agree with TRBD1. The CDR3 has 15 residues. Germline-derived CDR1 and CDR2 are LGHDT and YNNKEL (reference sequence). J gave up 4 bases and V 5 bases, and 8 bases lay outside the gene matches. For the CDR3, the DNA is TGTGCCAGCAGCTTTAACCGGGACAGGGGTTACGAGCAGTACTTC. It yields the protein CASSFNRDRGYEQYF.

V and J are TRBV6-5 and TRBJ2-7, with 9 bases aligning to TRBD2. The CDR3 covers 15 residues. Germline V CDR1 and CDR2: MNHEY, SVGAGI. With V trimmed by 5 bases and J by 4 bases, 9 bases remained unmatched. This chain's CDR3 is CASSRGGGGVYEQYF. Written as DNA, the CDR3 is TGTGCCAGCAGTCGAGGCGGCGGGGGGGTGTACGAGCAGTACTTC.

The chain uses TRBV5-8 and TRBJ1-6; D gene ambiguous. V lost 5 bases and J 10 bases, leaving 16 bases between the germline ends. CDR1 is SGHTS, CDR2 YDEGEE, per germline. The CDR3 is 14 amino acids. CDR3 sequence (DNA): TGTGCCAGCAGGTCCCGGGATCTGAGCTCACCCCTCCACTTT. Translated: CASRSRDLSSPLHF.

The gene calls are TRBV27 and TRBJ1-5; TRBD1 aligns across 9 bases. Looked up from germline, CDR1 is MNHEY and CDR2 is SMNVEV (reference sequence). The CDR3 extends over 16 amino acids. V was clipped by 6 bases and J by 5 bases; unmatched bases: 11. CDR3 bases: TGTGCCAGCAGCCGAATTGACAGGGGGGGGGATCAGCCCCAGCATTTT. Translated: CASSRIDRGGDQPQHF.

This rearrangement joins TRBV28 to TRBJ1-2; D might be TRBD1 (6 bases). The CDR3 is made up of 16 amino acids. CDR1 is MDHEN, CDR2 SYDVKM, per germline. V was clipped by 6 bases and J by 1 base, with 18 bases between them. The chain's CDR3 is CASSPTGQIYNYGYTF. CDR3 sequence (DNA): TGTGCCAGCAGCCCTACCGGACAGATCTATAACTATGGCTACACCTTC.

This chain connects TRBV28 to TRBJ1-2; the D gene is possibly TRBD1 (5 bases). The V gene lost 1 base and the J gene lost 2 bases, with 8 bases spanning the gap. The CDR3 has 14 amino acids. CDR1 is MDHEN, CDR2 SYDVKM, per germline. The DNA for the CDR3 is TGTGCCAGCAGTTTATTGAACAGGAACTATGGCTACACCTTC. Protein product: CASSLLNRNYGYTF.

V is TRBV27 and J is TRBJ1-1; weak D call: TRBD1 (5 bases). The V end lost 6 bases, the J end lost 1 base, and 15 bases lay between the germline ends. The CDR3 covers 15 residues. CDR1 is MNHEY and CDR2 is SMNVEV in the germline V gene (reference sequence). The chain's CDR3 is CASRVKSGGNTEAFF. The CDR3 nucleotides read TGTGCCAGCAGGGTAAAGTCCGGGGGGAACACTGAAGCTTTCTTT.

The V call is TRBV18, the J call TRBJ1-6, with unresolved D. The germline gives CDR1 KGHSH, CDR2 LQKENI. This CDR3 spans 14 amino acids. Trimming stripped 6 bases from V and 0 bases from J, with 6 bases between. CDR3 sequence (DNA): TGTGCCAGCTCCCGGAGCTCCTATAATTCACCCCTCCACTTT. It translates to CASSRSSYNSPLHF.

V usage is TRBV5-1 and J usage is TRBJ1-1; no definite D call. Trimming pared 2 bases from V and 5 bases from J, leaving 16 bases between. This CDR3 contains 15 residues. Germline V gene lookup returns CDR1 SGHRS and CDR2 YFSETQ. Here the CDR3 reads CASSFTEAGWTEAFF. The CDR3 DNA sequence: TGCGCCAGCAGCTTCACAGAAGCAGGATGGACTGAAGCTTTCTTT.

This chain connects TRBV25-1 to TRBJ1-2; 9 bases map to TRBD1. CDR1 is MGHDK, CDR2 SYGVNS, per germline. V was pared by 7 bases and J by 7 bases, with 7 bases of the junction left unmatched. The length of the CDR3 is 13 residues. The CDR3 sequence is CASTQGQGFGYTF. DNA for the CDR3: TGTGCCAGCACCCAGGGACAGGGCTTTGGCTACACCTTC.

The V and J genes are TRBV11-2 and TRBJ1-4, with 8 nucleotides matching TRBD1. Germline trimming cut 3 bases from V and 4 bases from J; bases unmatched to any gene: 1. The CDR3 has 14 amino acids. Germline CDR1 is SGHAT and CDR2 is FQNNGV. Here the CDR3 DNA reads TGTGCCAGCAGCTTCAGGGGGCGTAATGAAAAACTGTTTTTT. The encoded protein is CASSFRGRNEKLFF.

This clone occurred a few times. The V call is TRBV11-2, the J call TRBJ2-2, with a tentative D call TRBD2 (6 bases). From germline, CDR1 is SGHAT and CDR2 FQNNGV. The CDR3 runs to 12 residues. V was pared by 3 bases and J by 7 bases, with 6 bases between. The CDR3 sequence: CASSLRGGELFF. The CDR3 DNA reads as TGTGCCAGCAGCTTGCGGGGCGGGGAGCTGTTTTTT.

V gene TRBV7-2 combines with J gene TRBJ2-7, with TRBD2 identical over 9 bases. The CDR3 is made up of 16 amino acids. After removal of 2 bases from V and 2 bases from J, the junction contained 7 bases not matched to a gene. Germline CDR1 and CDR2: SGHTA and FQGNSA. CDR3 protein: CASSLTASGVAYEQYF. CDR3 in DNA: TGTGCCAGCAGCTTAACGGCTAGCGGGGTTGCCTACGAGCAGTACTTC.

CDR3 bases: TGTGCCAGCAGCCTAGGGGGAGTCGGTGAAAAACTGTTTTTT. This gives the protein CASSLGGVGEKLFF. This chain joins TRBV3-1 (or the pseudogene TRBV3-2) and TRBJ1-4; D is perhaps TRBD1 (6 bases). Germline CDR1 reads LGHDT; CDR2 reads YNNKEL (reference sequence). The CDR3 spans 14 residues. Trimming removed 4 bases at V and 7 bases at J, with 13 bases between.

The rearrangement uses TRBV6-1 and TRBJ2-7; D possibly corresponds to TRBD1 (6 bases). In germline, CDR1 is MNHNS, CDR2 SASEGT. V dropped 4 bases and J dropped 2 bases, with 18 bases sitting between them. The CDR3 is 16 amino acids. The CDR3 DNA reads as TGTGCCAGCAGTGCCCGGTTGAGACAGGACCCCTACGAGCAGTACGTC. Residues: CASSARLRQDPYEQYV.

DNA of the CDR3: TGCGCCAGCAGCACCCGACAGGGGGCACGAGGGACCCAGTACTTC. Translating it yields CASSTRQGARGTQYF. The chain joins TRBV5-1 to TRBJ2-5; the match to TRBD1 covers 10 bases. The CDR3 loop spans 15 amino acids. J was trimmed by 7 bases and V by 4 bases; bases with no gene match: 10. Germline loops: CDR1 SGHRS, CDR2 YFSETQ.

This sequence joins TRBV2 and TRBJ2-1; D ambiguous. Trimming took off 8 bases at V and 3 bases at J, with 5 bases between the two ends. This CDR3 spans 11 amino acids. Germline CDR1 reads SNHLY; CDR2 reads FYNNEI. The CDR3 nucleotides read TGTGCCAGCGGCAGCTACAATGAGCAGTTCTTC. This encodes CASGSYNEQFF.

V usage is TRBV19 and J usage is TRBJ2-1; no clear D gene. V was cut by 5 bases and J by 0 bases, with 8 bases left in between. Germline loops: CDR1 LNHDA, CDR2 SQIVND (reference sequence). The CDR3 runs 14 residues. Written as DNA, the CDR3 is TGTGCCAGTAGTCCCCTGAGCTCCTACAATGAGCAGTTCTTC. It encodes CASSPLSSYNEQFF.

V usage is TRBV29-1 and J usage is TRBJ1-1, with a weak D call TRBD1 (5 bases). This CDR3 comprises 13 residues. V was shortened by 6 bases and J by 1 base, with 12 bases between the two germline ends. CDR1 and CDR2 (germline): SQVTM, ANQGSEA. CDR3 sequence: CSVGEGPNTEAFF. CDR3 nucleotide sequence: TGCAGCGTGGGGGAGGGACCGAACACTGAAGCTTTCTTT.

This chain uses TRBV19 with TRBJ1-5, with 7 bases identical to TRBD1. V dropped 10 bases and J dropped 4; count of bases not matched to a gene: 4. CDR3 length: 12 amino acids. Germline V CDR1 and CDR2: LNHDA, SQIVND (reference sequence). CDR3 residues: CATHRGNQPQHF. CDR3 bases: TGTGCCACCCACAGGGGTAATCAGCCCCAGCATTTT.

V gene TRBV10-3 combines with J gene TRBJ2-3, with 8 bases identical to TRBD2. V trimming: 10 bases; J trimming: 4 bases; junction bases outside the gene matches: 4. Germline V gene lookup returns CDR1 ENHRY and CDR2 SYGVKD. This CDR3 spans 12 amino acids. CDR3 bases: TGTGCCACTGCGGGGGGTTCAGATACGCAGTATTTT. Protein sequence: CATAGGSDTQYF.

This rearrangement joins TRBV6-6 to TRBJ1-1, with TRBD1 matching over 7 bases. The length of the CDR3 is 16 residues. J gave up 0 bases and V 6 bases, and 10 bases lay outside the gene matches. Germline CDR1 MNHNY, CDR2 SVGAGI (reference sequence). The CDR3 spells CASRDRDSQMNTEAFF. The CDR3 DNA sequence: TGTGCCAGCAGAGACCGGGACAGTCAGATGAACACTGAAGCTTTCTTT.

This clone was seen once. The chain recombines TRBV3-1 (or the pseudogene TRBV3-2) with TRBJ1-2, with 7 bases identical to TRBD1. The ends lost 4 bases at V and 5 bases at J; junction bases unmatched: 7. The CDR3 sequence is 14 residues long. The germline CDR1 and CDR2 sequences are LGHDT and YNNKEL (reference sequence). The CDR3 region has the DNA TGTGCCAGCAGCCCGCGGGGACAGCTGTATGGCTACACCTTC. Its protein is CASSPRGQLYGYTF.

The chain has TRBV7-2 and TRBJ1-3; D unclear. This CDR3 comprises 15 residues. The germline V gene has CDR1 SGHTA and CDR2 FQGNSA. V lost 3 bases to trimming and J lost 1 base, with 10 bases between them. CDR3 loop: CASSFTQASGNTIYF. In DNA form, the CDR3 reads TGTGCCAGCAGCTTTACCCAGGCTTCTGGAAACACCATATATTTT.

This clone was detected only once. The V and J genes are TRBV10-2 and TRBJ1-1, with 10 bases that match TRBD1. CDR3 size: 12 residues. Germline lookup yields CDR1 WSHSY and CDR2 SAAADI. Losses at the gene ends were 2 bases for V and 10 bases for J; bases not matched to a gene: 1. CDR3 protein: CASSERTGGAFF. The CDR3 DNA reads TGCGCCAGCAGTGAGCGGACAGGGGGAGCTTTCTTT.

CDR3 in amino acids: CATSTTGKFVHF. The DNA of the CDR3 is TGTGCCACCAGCACAACAGGGAAATTCGTCCACTTT. The chain has TRBV15 and TRBJ1-6, with a possible D match to TRBD1 (6 bases). This CDR3 comprises 12 residues. Germline CDR1 LNHNV, CDR2 YYDKDF (reference sequence). V lost 4 bases and J 17 bases, leaving 15 bases between the germline ends.

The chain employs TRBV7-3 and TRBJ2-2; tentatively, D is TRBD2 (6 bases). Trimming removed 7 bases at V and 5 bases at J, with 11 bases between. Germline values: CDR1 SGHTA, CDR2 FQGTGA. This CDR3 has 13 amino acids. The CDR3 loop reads CASTQAGTGELFF. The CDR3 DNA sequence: TGTGCCAGCACCCAAGCGGGTACCGGGGAGCTGTTTTTT.